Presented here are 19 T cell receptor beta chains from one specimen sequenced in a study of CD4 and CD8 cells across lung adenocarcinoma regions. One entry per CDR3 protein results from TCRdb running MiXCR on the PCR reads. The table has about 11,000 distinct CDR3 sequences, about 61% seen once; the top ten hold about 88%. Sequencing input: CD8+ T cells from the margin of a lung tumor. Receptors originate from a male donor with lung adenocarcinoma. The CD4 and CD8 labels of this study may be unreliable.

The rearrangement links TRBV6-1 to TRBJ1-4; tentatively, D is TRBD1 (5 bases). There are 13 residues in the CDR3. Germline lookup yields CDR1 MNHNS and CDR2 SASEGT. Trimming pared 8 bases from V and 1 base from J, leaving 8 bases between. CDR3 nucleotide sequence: TGTGCCAGCCACGGGGGAACTAATGAAAAACTGTTTTTT. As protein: CASHGGTNEKLFF.

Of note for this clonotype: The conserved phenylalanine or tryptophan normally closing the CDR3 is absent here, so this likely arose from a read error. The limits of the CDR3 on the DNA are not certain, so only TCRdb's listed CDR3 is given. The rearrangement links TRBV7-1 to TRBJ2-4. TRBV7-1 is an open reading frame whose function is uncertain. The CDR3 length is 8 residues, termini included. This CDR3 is CAQQLIES.

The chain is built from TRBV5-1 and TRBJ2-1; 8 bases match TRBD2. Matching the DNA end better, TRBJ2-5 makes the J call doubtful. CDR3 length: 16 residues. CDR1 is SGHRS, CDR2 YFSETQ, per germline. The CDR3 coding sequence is TGCGCCAGCAGACTCTTGTCTAGCGGGTACCAAGAGACCCAGTACTTC. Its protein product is CASRLLSSGYQETQYF.

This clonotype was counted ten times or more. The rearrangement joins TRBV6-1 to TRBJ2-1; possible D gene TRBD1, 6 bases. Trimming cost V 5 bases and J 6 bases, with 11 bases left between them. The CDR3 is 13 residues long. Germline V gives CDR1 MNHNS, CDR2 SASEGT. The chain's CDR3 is CASSLIGGNEQFF. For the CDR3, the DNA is TGTGCCAGCAGTCTGATAGGGGGCAATGAGCAGTTCTTC.

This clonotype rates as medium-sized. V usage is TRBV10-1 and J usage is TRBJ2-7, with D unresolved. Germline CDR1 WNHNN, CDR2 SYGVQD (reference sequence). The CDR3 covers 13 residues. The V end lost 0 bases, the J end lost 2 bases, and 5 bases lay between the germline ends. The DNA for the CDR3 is TGCGCCAGCAGTGAGTCGAATCCCTACGAGCAGTACTTC. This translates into CASSESNPYEQYF.

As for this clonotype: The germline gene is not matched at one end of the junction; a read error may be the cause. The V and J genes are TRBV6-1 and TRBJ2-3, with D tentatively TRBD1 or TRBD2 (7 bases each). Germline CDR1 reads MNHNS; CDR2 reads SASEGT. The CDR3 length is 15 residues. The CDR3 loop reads CGRGGAGGDQDTQYF. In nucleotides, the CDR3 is TGTGGCAGGGGGGGGGCGGGCGGAGACCAAGATACGCAGTATTTC.

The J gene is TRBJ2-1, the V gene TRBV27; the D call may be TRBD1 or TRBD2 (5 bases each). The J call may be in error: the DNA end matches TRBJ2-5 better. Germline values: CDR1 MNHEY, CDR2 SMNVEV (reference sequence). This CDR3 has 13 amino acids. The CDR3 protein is CASSWWGQETQYF. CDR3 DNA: TGTGCCAGCAGTTGGTGGGGGCAAGAGACCCAGTACTTC.

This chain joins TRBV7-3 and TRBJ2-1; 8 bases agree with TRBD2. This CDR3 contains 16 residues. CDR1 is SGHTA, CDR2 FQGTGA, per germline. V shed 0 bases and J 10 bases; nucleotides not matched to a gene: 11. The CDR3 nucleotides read TGTGCCAGCAGCTTAACGGGAGGGACTAGTCAGGGAGAGCAGTTCTTC. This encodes CASSLTGGTSQGEQFF.

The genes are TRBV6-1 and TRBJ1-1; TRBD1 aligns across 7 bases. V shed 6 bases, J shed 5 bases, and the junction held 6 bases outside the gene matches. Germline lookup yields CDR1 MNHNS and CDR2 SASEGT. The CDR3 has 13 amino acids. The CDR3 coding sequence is TGTGCCAGCAGCCTCGACAGGGAGACTGAAGCTTTCTTT. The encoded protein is CASSLDRETEAFF.

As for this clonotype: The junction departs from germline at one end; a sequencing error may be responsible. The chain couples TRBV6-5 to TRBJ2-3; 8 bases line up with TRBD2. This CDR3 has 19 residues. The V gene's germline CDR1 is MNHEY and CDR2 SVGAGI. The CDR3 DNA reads TGTGCCAGCAGTTACTCGATGTCTACGGGAGGGCGAAGCAAAGATACGCAGTATTTT. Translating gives CASSYSMSTGGRSKDTQYF.

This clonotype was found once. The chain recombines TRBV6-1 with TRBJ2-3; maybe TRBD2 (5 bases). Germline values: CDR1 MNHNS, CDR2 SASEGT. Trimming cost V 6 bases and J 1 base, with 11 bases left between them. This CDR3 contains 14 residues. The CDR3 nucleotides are TGTGCCAGCAGACTAGGACTCGGCACAGATACGCAGTATTTT. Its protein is CASRLGLGTDTQYF.

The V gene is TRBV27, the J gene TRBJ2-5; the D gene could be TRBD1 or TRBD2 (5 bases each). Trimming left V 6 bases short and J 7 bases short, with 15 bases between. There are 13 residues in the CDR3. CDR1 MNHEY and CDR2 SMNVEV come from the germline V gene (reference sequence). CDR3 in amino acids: CASSPGAEGTQYF. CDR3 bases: TGTGCCAGCAGCCCCGGGGCCGAGGGGACCCAGTACTTC.

CDR3 DNA: TGTGCCAGCAGTGAAAGGTTCGGGGGCAGCCACTATGGCTACACCTTC. Its protein product is CASSERFGGSHYGYTF. This chain joins TRBV6-1 and TRBJ1-2; D may be TRBD1 (6 bases). In germline, CDR1 is MNHNS, CDR2 SASEGT. The CDR3 length is 16 residues. The V end was cut by 2 bases, the J end by 3 bases, with 16 bases between.

CDR3 DNA sequence: TGTGCCAGCAGGACAGGGGCCTCGTGGGATCCAGATACGCAGTATTTT. Its protein is CASRTGASWDPDTQYF. The chain recombines TRBV6-1 with TRBJ2-3, with TRBD1 identical over 8 bases. Unmatched junction bases numbered 12, after V lost 6 bases and J lost 4 bases. The CDR3 is made up of 16 amino acids. CDR1 MNHNS and CDR2 SASEGT come from the germline V gene.

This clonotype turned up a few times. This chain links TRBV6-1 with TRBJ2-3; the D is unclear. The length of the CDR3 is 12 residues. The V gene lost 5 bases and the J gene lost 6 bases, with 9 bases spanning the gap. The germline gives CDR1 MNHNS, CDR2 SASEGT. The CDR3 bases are TGTGCCAGCAGTCCCCCCCCGGATACGCAGTATTTT. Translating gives CASSPPPDTQYF.

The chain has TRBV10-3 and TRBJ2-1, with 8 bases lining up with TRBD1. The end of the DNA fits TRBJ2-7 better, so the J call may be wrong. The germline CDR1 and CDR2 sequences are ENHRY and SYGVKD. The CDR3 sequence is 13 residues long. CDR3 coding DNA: TGTGCCGTAAGAAGGACAGGGACCTACGAGCAGTACTTC. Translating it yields CAVRRTGTYEQYF.

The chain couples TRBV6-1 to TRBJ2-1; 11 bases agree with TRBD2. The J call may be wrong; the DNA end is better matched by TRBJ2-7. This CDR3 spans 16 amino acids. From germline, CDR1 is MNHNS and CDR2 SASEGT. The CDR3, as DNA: TGTGCCAGCAGTGTCTCTCTAGCGGGAGGTGGGAATGAGCAGTACTTC. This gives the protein CASSVSLAGGGNEQYF.

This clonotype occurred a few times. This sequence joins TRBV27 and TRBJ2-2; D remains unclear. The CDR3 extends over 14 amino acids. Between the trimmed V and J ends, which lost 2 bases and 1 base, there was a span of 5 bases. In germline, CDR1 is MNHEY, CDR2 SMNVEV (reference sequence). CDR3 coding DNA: TGTGCCAGCAGTTTAAGGGAGAACACCGGGGAGCTGTTTTTT. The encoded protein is CASSLRENTGELFF.

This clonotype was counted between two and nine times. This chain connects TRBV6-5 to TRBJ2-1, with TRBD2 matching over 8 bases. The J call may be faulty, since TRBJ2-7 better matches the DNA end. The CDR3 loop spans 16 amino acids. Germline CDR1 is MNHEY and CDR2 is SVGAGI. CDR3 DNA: TGTGCCAGCAGTTACCGTAGCGGGGTGGGGTCGGGCGAGCAGTACTTC. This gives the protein CASSYRSGVGSGEQYF.